This T cell receptor (beta chain) was sequenced for a study of shared clonotypes between healthy human individuals. The naive CD8 fraction comprised CD45RO-negative cells positively selected for CCR7 and excluded terminally differentiated effector memory CD45RA+ cells. Donors comprised only Caucasian adults living in Nashville, Tennessee. Tens of thousands of T cell genomes, or around 0.2 ug DNA, went into the sorted-subset replicate PCRs. Method: immunoSEQ multiplex PCR; TCRdb's copy keeps in-frame clones and lacks some. Of some 2,100,000 clones listed, about 93% are singletons. This CDR3 has 15 amino acids. V dropped 5 bases and J dropped 2 bases, with 13 bases sitting between them. Germline V gene sequence: CDR1 MGHRA, CDR2 YSYEKL.

The gene calls are TRBV4-1 and TRBJ2-1; D ambiguous. Sequencing input: naive CD8+ T cells from PBMCs. The TCR sequence derives from a man aged 18 to 35 in good health. Some clones in this sample may be carry-over from other donors' samples. The CDR3 coding sequence is TGCGCCAGCAGCGTACACGTCGGCCCCTACAATGAGCAGTTCTTC. Protein product: CASSVHVGPYNEQFF.